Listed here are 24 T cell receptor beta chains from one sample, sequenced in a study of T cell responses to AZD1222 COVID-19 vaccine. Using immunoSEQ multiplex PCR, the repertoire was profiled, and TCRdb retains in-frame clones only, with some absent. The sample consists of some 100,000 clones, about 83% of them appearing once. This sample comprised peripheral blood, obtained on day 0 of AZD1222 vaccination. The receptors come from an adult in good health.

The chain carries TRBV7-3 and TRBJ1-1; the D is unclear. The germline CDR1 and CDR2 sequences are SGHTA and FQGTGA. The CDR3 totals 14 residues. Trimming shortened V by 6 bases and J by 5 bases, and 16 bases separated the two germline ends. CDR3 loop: CASRSGVQGTEAFF. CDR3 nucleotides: TGTGCCAGCAGATCGGGTGTGCAAGGGACTGAAGCTTTCTTT.

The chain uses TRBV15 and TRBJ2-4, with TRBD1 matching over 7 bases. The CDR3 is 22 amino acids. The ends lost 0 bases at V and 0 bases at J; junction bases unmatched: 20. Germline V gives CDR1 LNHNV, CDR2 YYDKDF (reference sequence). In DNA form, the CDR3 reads TGTGCCACCAGCAGAGATGGGTGGACCGGGACAGAGCCAACTCTAGCCAAAAACATTCAGTACTTC. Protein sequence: CATSRDGWTGTEPTLAKNIQYF. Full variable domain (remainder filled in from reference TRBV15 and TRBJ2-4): DAMVIQNPRYQVTQFGKPVTLSCSQTLNHNVMYWYQQKSSQAPKLLFHYYDKDFNNEADTPDNFQSRRPNTSFCFLDIRSPGLGDTAMYLCATSRDGWTGTEPTLAKNIQYFGAGTRLSVL.

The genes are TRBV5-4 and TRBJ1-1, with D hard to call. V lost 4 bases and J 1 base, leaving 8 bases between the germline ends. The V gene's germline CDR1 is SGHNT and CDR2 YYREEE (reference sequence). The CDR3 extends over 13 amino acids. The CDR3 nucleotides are TGTGCCAGCAGCCCACTTCAGAACACTGAAGCTTTCTTT. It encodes CASSPLQNTEAFF. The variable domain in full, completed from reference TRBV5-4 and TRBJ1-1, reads ETGVTQSPTHLIKTRGQQVTLRCSSQSGHNTVSWYQQALGQGPQFIFQYYREEENGRGNFPPRFSGLQFPNYSSELNVNALELDDSALYLCASSPLQNTEAFFGQGTRLTVV.

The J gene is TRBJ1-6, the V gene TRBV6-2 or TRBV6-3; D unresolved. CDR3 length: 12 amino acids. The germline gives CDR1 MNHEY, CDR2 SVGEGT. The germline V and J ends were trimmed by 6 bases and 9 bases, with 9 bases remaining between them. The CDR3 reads CASSITFSPLHF. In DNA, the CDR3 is TGTGCCAGCAGCATCACTTTTTCACCCCTCCACTTT.

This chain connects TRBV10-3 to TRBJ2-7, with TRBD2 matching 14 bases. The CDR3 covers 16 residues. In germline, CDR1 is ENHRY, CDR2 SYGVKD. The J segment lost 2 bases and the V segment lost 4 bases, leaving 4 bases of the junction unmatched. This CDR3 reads CAISGQTSGGAYEQYF. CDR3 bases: TGTGCCATCAGTGGACAGACTAGCGGGGGGGCCTACGAGCAGTACTTC.

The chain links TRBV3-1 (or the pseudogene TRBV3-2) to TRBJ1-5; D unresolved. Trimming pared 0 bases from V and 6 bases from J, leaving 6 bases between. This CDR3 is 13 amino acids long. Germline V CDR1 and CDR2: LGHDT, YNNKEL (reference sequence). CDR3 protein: CASSQDLGQPQHF. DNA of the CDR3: TGTGCCAGCAGCCAAGATTTGGGTCAGCCCCAGCATTTT.

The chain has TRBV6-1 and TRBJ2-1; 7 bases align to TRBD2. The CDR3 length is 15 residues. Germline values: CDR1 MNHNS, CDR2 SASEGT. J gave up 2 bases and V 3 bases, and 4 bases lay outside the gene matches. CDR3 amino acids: CASSDTRGAYNEQFF. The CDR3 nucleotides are TGTGCCAGCAGTGACACACGGGGGGCCTACAATGAGCAGTTCTTC.

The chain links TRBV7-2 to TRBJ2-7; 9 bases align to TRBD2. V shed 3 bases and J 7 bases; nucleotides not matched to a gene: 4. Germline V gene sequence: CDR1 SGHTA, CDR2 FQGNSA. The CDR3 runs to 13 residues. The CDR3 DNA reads TGTGCCAGCAGCTTGCGGGGGGGTAGTGAGCAGTACTTC. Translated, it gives CASSLRGGSEQYF.

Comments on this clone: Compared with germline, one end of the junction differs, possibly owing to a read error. The CDR3 sequence: CASSPSSSAGELFF. The DNA of the CDR3 is TGTGCTAGCAGTCCATCATCTAGCGCCGGGGAGCTGTTTTTT. The chain couples TRBV7-7 to TRBJ2-2; the D gene is possibly TRBD2 (6 bases). This CDR3 is built from 14 residues. The germline V gene encodes CDR1 SSHAT and CDR2 FNYEAQ (reference sequence).

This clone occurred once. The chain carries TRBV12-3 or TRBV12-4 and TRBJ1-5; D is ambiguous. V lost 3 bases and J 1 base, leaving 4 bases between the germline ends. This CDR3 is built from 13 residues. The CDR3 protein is CASSFVSNQPQHF. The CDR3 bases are TGTGCCAGCAGTTTTGTGAGCAATCAGCCCCAGCATTTT.

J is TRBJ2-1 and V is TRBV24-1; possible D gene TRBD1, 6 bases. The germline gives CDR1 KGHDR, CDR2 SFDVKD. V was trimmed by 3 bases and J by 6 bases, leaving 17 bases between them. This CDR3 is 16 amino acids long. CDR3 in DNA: TGTGCCACCAGTGATCCTGCCTCCGGGACACTCAATGAGCAGTTCTTC. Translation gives CATSDPASGTLNEQFF.

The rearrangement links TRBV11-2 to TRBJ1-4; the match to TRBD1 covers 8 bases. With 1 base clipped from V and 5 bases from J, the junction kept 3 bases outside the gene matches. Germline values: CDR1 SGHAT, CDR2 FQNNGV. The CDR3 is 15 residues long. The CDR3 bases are TGTGCCAGCAGCTTAGTCAGGGGGCCGAATGAAAAACTGTTTTTT. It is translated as CASSLVRGPNEKLFF. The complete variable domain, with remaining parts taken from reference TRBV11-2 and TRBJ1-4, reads EAGVAQSPRYKIIEKRQSVAFWCNPISGHATLYWYQQILGQGPKLLIQFQNNGVVDDSQLPKDRFSAERLKGVDSTLKIQPAKLEDSAVYLCASSLVRGPNEKLFFGSGTQLSVL.

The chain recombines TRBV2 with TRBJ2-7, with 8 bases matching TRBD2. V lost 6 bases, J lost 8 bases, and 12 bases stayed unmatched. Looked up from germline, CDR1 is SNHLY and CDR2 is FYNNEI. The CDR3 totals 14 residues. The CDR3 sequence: CASRYDSGVEKQYF. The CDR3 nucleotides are TGTGCCAGCAGATATGATAGCGGGGTCGAGAAGCAGTACTTC.

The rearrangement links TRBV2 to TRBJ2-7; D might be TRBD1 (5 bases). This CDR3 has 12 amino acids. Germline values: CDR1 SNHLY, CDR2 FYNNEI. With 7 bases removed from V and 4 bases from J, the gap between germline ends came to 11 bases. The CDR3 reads CASTKGRYEQYF. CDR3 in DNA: TGTGCCAGCACCAAGGGGCGATACGAGCAGTACTTC.

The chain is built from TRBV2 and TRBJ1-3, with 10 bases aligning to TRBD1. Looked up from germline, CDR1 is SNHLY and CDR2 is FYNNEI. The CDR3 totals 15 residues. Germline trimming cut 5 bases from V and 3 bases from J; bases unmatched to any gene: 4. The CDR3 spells CASSRDRGRGNTIYF. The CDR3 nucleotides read TGTGCCAGCAGTCGGGACAGGGGTCGTGGAAACACCATATATTTT.

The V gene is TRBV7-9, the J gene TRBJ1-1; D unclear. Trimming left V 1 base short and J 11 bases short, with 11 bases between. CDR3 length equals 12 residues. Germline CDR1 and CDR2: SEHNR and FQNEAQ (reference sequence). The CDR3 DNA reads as TGTGCCAGCAGCTTAGAGGGCGGTGGGGCTTTCTTT. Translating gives CASSLEGGGAFF.

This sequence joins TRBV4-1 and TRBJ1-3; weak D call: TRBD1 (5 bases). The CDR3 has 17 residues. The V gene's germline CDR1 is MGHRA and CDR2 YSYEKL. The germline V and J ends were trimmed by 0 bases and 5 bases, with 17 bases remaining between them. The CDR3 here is CASSQDRGVRGRNTIYF. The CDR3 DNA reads TGCGCCAGCAGCCAAGATCGGGGGGTAAGGGGAAGAAACACCATATATTTT.

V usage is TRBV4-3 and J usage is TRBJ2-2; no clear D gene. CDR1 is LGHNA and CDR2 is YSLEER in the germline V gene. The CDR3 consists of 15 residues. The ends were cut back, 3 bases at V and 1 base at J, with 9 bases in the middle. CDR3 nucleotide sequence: TGCGCCAGCAGCCAGGGCATTTTGAACACCGGGGAGCTGTTTTTT. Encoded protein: CASSQGILNTGELFF.

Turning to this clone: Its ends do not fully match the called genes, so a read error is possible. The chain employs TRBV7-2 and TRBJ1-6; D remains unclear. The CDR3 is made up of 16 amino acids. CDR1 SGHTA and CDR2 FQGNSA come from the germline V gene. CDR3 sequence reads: CASSLNGPGYSSPLHF. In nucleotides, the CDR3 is TGTGCCAGCAGCTTAAATGGCCCCGGATATAGTTCACCCCTCCACTTT.

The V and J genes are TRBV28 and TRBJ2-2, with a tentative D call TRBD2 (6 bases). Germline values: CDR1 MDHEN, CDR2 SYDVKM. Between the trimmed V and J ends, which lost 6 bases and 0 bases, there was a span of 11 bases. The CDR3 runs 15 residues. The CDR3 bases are TGTGCCAGCAGGGTCAGGGAGGCGAACACCGGGGAGCTGTTTTTT. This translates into CASRVREANTGELFF.

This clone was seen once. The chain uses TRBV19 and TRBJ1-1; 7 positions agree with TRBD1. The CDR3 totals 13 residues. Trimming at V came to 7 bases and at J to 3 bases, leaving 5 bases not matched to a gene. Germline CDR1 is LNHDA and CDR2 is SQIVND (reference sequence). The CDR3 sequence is CASIRQGDTEAFF. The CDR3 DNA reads TGTGCCAGTATCCGACAGGGAGACACTGAAGCTTTCTTT.

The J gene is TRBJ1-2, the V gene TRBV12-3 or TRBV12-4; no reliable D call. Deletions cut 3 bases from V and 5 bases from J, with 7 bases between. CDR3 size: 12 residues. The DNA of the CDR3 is TGTGCCAGCAGTTTCTCAGGATATGGCTACACCTTC. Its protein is CASSFSGYGYTF.

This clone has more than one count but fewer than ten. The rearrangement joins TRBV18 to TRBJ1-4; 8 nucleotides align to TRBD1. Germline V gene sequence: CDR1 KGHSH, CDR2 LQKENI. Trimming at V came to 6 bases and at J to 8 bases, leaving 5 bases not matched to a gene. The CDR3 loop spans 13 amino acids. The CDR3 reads CASSRGREEKLFF. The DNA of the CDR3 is TGTGCCAGCTCCAGGGGGCGGGAAGAAAAACTGTTTTTT.

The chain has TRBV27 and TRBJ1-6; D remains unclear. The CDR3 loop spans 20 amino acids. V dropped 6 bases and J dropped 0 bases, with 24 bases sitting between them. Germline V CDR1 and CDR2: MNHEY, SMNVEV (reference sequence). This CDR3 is CASSSGLEARLSSYNSPLHF. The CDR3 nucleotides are TGTGCCAGCAGCTCAGGTTTGGAGGCCCGGCTGAGCTCCTATAATTCACCCCTCCACTTT.